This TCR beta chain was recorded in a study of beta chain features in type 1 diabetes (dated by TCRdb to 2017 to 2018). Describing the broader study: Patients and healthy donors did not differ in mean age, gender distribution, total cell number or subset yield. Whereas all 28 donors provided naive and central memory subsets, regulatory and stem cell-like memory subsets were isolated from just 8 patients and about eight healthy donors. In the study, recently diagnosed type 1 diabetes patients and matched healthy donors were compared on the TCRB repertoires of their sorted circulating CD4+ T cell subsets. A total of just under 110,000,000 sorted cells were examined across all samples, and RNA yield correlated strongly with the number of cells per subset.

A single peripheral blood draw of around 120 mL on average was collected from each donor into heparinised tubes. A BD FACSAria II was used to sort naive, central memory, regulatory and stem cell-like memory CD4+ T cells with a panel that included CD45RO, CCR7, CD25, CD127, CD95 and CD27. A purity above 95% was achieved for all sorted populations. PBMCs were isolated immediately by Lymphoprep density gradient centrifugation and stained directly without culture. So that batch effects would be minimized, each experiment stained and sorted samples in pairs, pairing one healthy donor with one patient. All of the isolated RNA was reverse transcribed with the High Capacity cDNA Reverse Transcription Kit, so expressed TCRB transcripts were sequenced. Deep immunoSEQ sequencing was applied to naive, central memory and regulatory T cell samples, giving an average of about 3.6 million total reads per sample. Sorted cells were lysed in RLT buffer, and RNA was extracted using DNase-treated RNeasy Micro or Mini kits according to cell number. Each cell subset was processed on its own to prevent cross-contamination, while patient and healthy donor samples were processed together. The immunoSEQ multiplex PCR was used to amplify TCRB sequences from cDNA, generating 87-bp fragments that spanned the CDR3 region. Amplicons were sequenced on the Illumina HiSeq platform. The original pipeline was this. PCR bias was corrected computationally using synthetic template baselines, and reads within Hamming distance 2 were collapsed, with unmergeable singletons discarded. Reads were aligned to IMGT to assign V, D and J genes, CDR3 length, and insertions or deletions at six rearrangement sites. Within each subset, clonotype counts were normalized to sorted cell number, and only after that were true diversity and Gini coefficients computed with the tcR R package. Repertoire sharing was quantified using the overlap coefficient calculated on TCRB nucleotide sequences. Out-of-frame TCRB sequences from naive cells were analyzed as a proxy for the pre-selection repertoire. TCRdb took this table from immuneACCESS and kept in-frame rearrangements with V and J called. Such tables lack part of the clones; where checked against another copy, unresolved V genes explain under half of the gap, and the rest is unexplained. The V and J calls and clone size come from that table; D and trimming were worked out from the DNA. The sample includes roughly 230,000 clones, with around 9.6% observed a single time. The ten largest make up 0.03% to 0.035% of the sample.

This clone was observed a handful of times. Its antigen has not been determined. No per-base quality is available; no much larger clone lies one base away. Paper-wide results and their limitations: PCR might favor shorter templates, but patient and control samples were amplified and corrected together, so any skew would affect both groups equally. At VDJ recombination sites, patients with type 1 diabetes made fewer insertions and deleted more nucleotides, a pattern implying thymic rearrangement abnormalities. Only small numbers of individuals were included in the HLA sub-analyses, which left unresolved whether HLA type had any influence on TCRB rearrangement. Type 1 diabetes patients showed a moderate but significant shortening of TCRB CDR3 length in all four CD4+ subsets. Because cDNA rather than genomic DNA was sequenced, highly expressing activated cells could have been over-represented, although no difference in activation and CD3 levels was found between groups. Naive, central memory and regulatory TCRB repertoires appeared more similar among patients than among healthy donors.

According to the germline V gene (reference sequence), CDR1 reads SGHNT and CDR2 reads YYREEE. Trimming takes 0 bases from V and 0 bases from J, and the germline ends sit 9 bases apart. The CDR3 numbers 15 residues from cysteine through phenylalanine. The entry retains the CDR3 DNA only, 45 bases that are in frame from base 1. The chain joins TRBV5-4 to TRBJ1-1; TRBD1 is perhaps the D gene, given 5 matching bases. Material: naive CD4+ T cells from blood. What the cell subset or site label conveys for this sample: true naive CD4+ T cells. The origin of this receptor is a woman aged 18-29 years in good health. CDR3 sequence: CASSLVGAMNTEAFF. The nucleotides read TGTGCCAGCAGCTTGGTAGGGGCCATGAACACTGAAGCTTTCTTT.